These 19 T cell receptor beta chains originate from one sample sequenced in a study of T-cell memory formation after mild COVID-19. TCRdb analysed the 5' RACE reads with MiXCR anew, one entry per CDR3 protein. The sample lists about 400,000 distinct CDR3 sequences, less than 25% occurring once. Input material: PBMCs or a T cell subset sorted from them (not recorded which). The receptors here all came from an adult woman who had mild COVID-19 (a few samples of this study predate the infection). Cell type and time point are not known.

CDR3 nucleotide sequence: TGTGCCAGCAGCGTAGGGGTCGGACTAGCGGGAAGGGAGCAGTTCTTC. Translated, it gives CASSVGVGLAGREQFF. The chain is built from TRBV9 and TRBJ2-1, with TRBD2 matching 12 bases. The CDR3 has 16 amino acids. Germline values: CDR1 SGDLS, CDR2 YYNGEE. V shed 0 bases and J 10 bases; nucleotides not matched to a gene: 8.

The chain carries TRBV30 and TRBJ2-1; D gene ambiguous. The CDR3 runs 12 residues. Trimming pared 0 bases from V and 10 bases from J, leaving 10 bases between. Germline V gene lookup returns CDR1 GTSNPN and CDR2 SVGIG (reference sequence). This chain's CDR3 is CAWSVSIYEQFF. DNA for the CDR3: TGTGCCTGGAGTGTGTCGATATACGAGCAGTTCTTC.

This clonotype occurred a few times. This sequence joins TRBV5-1 and TRBJ2-7; 7 nucleotides agree with TRBD2. Unmatched junction bases numbered 6, after V lost 0 bases and J lost 3 bases. There are 15 residues in the CDR3. Germline V gene data show CDR1 as SGHRS and CDR2 as YFSETQ. Here the CDR3 reads CASSLAGQRGYEQYF. The CDR3 DNA follows: TGCGCCAGCAGCTTGGCTGGCCAGCGGGGCTACGAGCAGTACTTC.

The chain has TRBV5-4 and TRBJ2-1; D is ambiguous. Germline V lookup: CDR1 SGHNT, CDR2 YYREEE (reference sequence). Trimming removed 5 bases at V and 2 bases at J, with 8 bases between. The CDR3 consists of 13 residues. CDR3 sequence reads: CASRPFTYNEQFF. CDR3 nucleotides: TGTGCCAGCAGACCTTTTACCTACAATGAGCAGTTCTTC.

This clonotype was observed a few times. The chain is built from TRBV9 and TRBJ2-1, with 12 bases that match TRBD2. Per the germline V gene, CDR1 is SGDLS and CDR2 is YYNGEE. The CDR3 is 17 residues long. V was pared by 4 bases and J by 3 bases, with 8 bases of the junction left unmatched. CDR3 coding DNA: TGTGCCAGCAGCCCCCAGGCTAGCGGGGGGGTCTACAATGAGCAGTTCTTC. Translation gives CASSPQASGGVYNEQFF.

This rearrangement joins TRBV20-1 to TRBJ1-1, with D unclear. Germline V gene sequence: CDR1 DFQATT, CDR2 SNEGSKA (reference sequence). V was pared by 3 bases and J by 0 bases, with 14 bases between. This CDR3 region has 15 residues. CDR3 sequence reads: CSARSDYGLNTEAFF. CDR3 coding DNA: TGCAGTGCTAGGTCAGATTACGGACTGAACACTGAAGCTTTCTTT.

This clonotype was observed at least ten times. This chain uses TRBV7-6 with TRBJ1-2, with 8 nucleotides matching TRBD1. The CDR3 runs 15 residues. V trimming: 0 bases; J trimming: 4 bases; junction bases outside the gene matches: 4. Germline V gene data show CDR1 as SGHVS and CDR2 as FNYEAQ. CDR3 protein: CASSLASGGGYGYTF. The CDR3 DNA reads TGTGCCAGCAGCTTAGCTTCAGGGGGCGGCTATGGCTACACCTTC.

The rearrangement links TRBV9 to TRBJ1-1; the D is unclear. Looked up from germline, CDR1 is SGDLS and CDR2 is YYNGEE. Trimming cost V 4 bases and J 7 bases, with 20 bases left between them. The CDR3 totals 15 residues. The CDR3 is CASSPTGSGKDEAFF. CDR3 nucleotides: TGTGCCAGCAGCCCCACCGGGAGCGGGAAGGATGAAGCTTTCTTT.

This sequence joins TRBV7-2 and TRBJ2-5; perhaps TRBD1 as D (6 bases). The V gene's germline CDR1 is SGHTA and CDR2 FQGNSA. This CDR3 contains 15 residues. Trimming cost V 1 base and J 5 bases, with 14 bases left between them. CDR3 coding DNA: TGTGCCAGCAGCTTAGATGCCAGGGGTAGTGAGACCCAGTACTTC. Protein sequence: CASSLDARGSETQYF.

This clonotype was seen more than once but under ten times. The genes are TRBV28 and TRBJ1-6; no clear D. The V end lost 4 bases, the J end lost 9 bases, and 13 bases lay between the germline ends. From germline, CDR1 is MDHEN and CDR2 SYDVKM. The CDR3 covers 14 residues. The CDR3 region is CASSSPGQSSPLHF. For the CDR3, the DNA is TGTGCCAGCAGTTCCCCAGGCCAATCTTCACCCCTCCACTTT.

The V call is TRBV12-3 or TRBV12-4, the J call TRBJ1-1, with D possibly being TRBD1 (5 bases). The CDR3 covers 14 residues. The V gene lost 7 bases and the J gene lost 3 bases, with 15 bases spanning the gap. CDR3 loop: CASTPSGGYTEAFF. CDR3 in DNA: TGTGCCAGCACCCCAAGTGGGGGTTACACTGAAGCTTTCTTT.

CDR3 coding DNA: TGTGCCAGCAGTGTTAGAGGGAGCGAGACCCAGTACTTC. Encoded protein: CASSVRGSETQYF. The chain is built from TRBV2 and TRBJ2-5, with D possibly matching TRBD2 (5 bases). Between the trimmed V and J ends, which lost 4 bases and 5 bases, there was a span of 11 bases. CDR1 and CDR2 (germline): SNHLY, FYNNEI. This CDR3 comprises 13 residues.

The rearrangement joins TRBV7-9 to TRBJ2-7, with 7 bases fitting TRBD2. V lost 3 bases, J lost 5 bases, and 4 bases stayed unmatched. Germline CDR1 reads SEHNR; CDR2 reads FQNEAQ (reference sequence). CDR3 length equals 13 residues. The CDR3: CASSFTSVHEQYF. The CDR3 nucleotides read TGTGCCAGCAGCTTCACTAGCGTCCACGAGCAGTACTTC.

This rearrangement joins TRBV6-2 or TRBV6-3 to TRBJ2-5; 8 nucleotides line up with TRBD2. After removal of 3 bases from V and 5 bases from J, the junction contained 2 bases not matched to a gene. The CDR3 has 13 residues. Looked up from germline, CDR1 is MNHEY and CDR2 is SVGEGT. CDR3 region: CASSYERGETQYF. The CDR3, as DNA: TGTGCCAGCAGTTATGAGCGGGGGGAGACCCAGTACTTC.

This clonotype was counted only a few times. The V and J genes are TRBV7-9 and TRBJ1-4, with 7 bases matching TRBD1. The CDR3 totals 16 residues. The germline CDR1 and CDR2 sequences are SEHNR and FQNEAQ (reference sequence). The V gene end was trimmed by 3 bases and the J gene end by 7 bases; junction bases not matched to a gene: 11. The CDR3 DNA reads as TGTGCCAGCAGCTTTGGGGCCGGGACAGACGGTGAAAAACTGTTTTTT. Translated, it gives CASSFGAGTDGEKLFF.

The genes are TRBV15 and TRBJ1-2; no clear D gene. This CDR3 is built from 15 residues. In germline, CDR1 is LNHNV, CDR2 YYDKDF (reference sequence). The V gene lost 1 base and the J gene lost 7 bases, with 16 bases spanning the gap. The CDR3 protein is CATSRGLGSAFGYTF. CDR3 sequence (DNA): TGTGCCACCAGCAGAGGTCTCGGGTCTGCTTTTGGCTACACCTTC.

This rearrangement joins TRBV4-2 to TRBJ2-1; 9 bases are shared with TRBD1. The V segment lost 0 bases and the J segment 13 bases; nucleotides outside the gene matches: 16. Germline-derived CDR1 and CDR2 are LGHNA and YNFKEQ. This CDR3 is 17 amino acids long. CDR3 in amino acids: CASSQDSGQGRTMRQFF. In nucleotides, the CDR3 is TGTGCCAGCAGCCAAGATTCGGGACAGGGACGTACAATGAGACAGTTCTTC.

This sequence joins TRBV14 and TRBJ2-1; perhaps TRBD2 as D (5 bases). The V end was cut by 4 bases, the J end by 4 bases, with 20 bases between. Looked up from germline, CDR1 is SGHDN and CDR2 is FVKESK. The CDR3 contains 17 residues. The CDR3 bases are TGTGCCAGCAGCCGGTATGCCGGGAAAGGGAGTTACAATGAGCAGTTCTTC. Encoded protein: CASSRYAGKGSYNEQFF.

V and J are TRBV11-3 and TRBJ2-1; 10 nucleotides align to TRBD2. The CDR3 is 16 amino acids. Losses at the gene ends were 1 base for V and 4 bases for J; bases not matched to a gene: 4. Germline CDR1 and CDR2: SGHNT and YENEEA. The CDR3 region is CASSLVTSGEYNEQFF. DNA of the CDR3: TGTGCCAGCAGCTTAGTTACTAGCGGGGAGTACAATGAGCAGTTCTTC.